Detailed here is one T cell receptor (beta chain). Clones were sequenced by immunoSEQ multiplex PCR, and TCRdb holds only the in-frame ones, with some missing. The sample includes about 53,000 clones, 80% to 95% of them seen just once. The entry originates in a study of T cell changes during pregnancy in multiple sclerosis. After removal of 6 bases from V and 6 bases from J, the junction contained 7 bases not matched to a gene. Germline CDR1 is SNHLY and CDR2 is FYNNEI. This CDR3 contains 13 residues. Sample: CD4+ T cells from peripheral blood mononuclear cells, taken in the third trimester of pregnancy. The genes are TRBV2 and TRBJ1-2, with TRBD1 matching 7 bases. This receptor was identified in a female donor with multiple sclerosis, enrolled in a pregnancy study. The CDR3 protein is CASRDRTVNGYTF. Here the CDR3 DNA reads TGTGCCAGCAGGGACAGGACAGTGAATGGCTACACCTTC.